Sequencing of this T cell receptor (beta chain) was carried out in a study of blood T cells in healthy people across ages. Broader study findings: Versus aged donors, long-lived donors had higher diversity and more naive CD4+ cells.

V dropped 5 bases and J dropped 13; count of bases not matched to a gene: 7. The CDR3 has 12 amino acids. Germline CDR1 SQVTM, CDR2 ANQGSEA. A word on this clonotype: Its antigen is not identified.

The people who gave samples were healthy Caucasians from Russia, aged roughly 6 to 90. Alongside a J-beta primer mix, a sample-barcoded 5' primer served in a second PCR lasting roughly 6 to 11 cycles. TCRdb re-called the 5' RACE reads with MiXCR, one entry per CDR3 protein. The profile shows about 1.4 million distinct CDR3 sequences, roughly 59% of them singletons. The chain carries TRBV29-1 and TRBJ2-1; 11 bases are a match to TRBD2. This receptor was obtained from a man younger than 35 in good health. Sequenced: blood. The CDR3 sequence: CSVTSGSWVQFF. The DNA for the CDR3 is TGCAGCGTTACTAGCGGGAGTTGGGTCCAGTTCTTC.